These 22 T cell receptor beta chains were sequenced from one sample in a study of T cell clonality in common variable immunodeficiency. TCRdb's copy holds only in-frame clones and misses some; the assay was immunoSEQ multiplex PCR. Observed are tens of thousands of clones, no singletons, with the top ten taking 3.5% to 4.5%. The specimen was peripheral blood mononuclear cells. The receptor source for this set is a person aged 18-69 years in good health.

In this sample, this clone turned up a few times. The CDR3 end is not reached by the read, which stops 3 residues before it; the germline J gene fills it in. This rearrangement joins TRBV2 to TRBJ2-7; 7 bases map to TRBD1. Germline trimming cut 3 bases from V and 3 bases from J; bases unmatched to any gene: 5. The CDR3 is 14 amino acids. Per germline, CDR1 SNHLY and CDR2 FYNNEI. The CDR3 spells CASSDRGRGYEQYF. The DNA read from the CDR3 is TGTGCCAGCAGTGACAGGGGGAGAGGCTACGAG.

This clone has ten or more counts. The read ends 3 residues shy of where the CDR3 ends; the end is completed using the germline J gene. The chain joins TRBV10-3 to TRBJ2-7, with 7 bases aligning to TRBD1. The CDR3 has 13 amino acids. Germline CDR1 and CDR2: ENHRY and SYGVKD. V lost 8 bases, J lost 3 bases, and 7 bases stayed unmatched. The CDR3 is CAIAGTDNYEQYF. The CDR3 DNA, read in part, is TGTGCCATCGCCGGGACAGACAACTACGAG.

At least ten counts were recorded for this clone. Coverage ceases 3 residues before the CDR3 finishes, and the germline J gene fills in the end. The genes are TRBV20-1 and TRBJ2-1; 7 nucleotides align to TRBD2. Per germline, CDR1 DFQATT and CDR2 SNEGSKA (reference sequence). With 3 bases clipped from V and 4 bases from J, the junction kept 9 bases outside the gene matches. The CDR3 is 15 amino acids. The CDR3 spells CSASHGRGIYNEQFF. The DNA read from the CDR3 is TGCAGTGCTAGTCACGGGCGGGGGATTTACAATGAG.

This clone was recorded at least ten times. The read ends 3 residues before the CDR3 terminus; that terminus is restored from the germline J gene. V usage is TRBV20-1 and J usage is TRBJ1-4; D uncertain. The CDR3 consists of 13 residues. Germline-derived CDR1 and CDR2 are DFQATT and SNEGSKA (reference sequence). CDR3 bases read: TGCAGTGCTAGAGATAAGCCTTGGTCACCA. Protein: CSARDKPWSP. The full CDR3 protein reads CSARDKPWSPLFF.

This clone occurred many times. Incomplete CDR3 DNA: TGCAGTGCCAAGGTCAGAGAAGGCTACAATGAG. Protein product: CSAKVREGYNE. The CDR3 reads in full as CSAKVREGYNEQFF. The chain couples TRBV20-1 to TRBJ2-1; D gene unclear. The read comes to an end 3 residues before the CDR3 does, leaving the germline J gene to fill in the end. Trimming stripped 6 bases from V and 3 bases from J, with 15 bases between. The CDR3 loop spans 14 amino acids. The germline gives CDR1 DFQATT, CDR2 SNEGSKA (reference sequence).

This clone showed up many times. The DNA ends 3 residues before the CDR3 does, and the rest of the CDR3 is filled in from the germline J gene. V usage is TRBV5-1 and J usage is TRBJ2-3, with D possibly being TRBD1 (5 bases). The CDR3 totals 14 residues. Between the trimmed V and J ends, which lost 0 bases and 2 bases, there was a span of 7 bases. Germline CDR1 reads SGHRS; CDR2 reads YFSETQ. The sequenced CDR3 bases are TGCGCCAGCAGCTTGGAGGGGTCCACAGATACG. Its translation: CASSLEGSTDT. The complete CDR3 protein is CASSLEGSTDTQYF.

Comment on this clone: The read gets to within 3 residues of the CDR3 end, and the germline J gene fills in the rest. The chain joins TRBV20-1 to TRBJ2-1, with a possible D match to TRBD1 (5 bases). V was pared by 1 base and J by 1 base, with 11 bases between. In germline, CDR1 is DFQATT, CDR2 SNEGSKA (reference sequence). This CDR3 is 15 amino acids long. The sequenced part of the CDR3 DNA is TGCAGTGCTAGAGTTTTAGCAGGGTCCTACAATGAG. Translation gives CSARVLAGSYNE. The whole CDR3 is CSARVLAGSYNEQFF.

This clone was seen at least ten times. The read ends 3 residues before the CDR3 terminus; that terminus is restored from the germline J gene. The chain combines TRBV29-1 with TRBJ2-3, with D maybe TRBD1 (7 bases). This CDR3 contains 12 residues. V was pared by 4 bases and J by 5 bases, with 10 bases between. Germline-derived CDR1 and CDR2 are SQVTM and ANQGSEA. The CDR3 loop is CSVGQGGDTQYF. The CDR3 bases that were read are TGCAGCGTTGGACAGGGAGGAGATACG.

This clone showed up many times. Read sequence stops 3 residues before the CDR3 end, and the germline J gene provides the missing end. The chain couples TRBV27 to TRBJ1-3; D is ambiguous. Germline CDR1 and CDR2: MNHEY and SMNVEV (reference sequence). The CDR3 sequence is 15 residues long. V dropped 5 bases and J dropped 0 bases, with 11 bases sitting between them. The part of the CDR3 DNA that was read is TGTGCCAGCAGTCCAATGACGGGCTCTGGAAACACC. This translates into CASSPMTGSGNT. The complete CDR3 sequence is CASSPMTGSGNTIYF.

This clone was seen ten or more times. The read comes to an end 3 residues before the CDR3 does, leaving the germline J gene to fill in the end. J is TRBJ2-1 and V is TRBV12-3 or TRBV12-4, with TRBD2 matching over 14 bases. J lost 8 bases, V lost 5 bases, and 11 bases had no gene match. This CDR3 contains 17 residues. The CDR3 sequence is CASSPGTSGRTGDEQFF. The sequenced CDR3 bases are TGTGCCAGCAGTCCGGGGACTAGCGGGAGAACCGGGGATGAG.

With respect to this clone: With the read ending 3 residues before the CDR3 end, the germline J gene is used to fill in that end. This sequence joins TRBV5-1 and TRBJ2-5; 8 positions match TRBD1. This CDR3 is built from 14 residues. With V trimmed by 4 bases and J by 5 bases, 7 bases remained unmatched. The germline V gene encodes CDR1 SGHRS and CDR2 YFSETQ. This CDR3 is CASSTRQGIETQYF. Partial CDR3 DNA: TGCGCCAGCAGCACCCGACAGGGGATTGAGACC.

This clone was seen many times. The read halts 3 residues ahead of the CDR3 end, with the missing end drawn from the germline J gene. The V gene is TRBV5-1, the J gene TRBJ1-1; D is unclear. Germline assignment: CDR1 SGHRS and CDR2 YFSETQ. The CDR3 contains 15 residues. Deletions cut 0 bases from V and 6 bases from J, with 15 bases between. Partial CDR3 DNA: TGCGCCAGCAGCTTGGCTCCACCACAGAGGGCTGAA. As protein: CASSLAPPQRAE. The complete CDR3 protein is CASSLAPPQRAEAFF.

The table lists this clone with many counts. The read halts 3 residues ahead of the CDR3 end, with the missing end drawn from the germline J gene. This chain links TRBV11-2 with TRBJ2-2; D ambiguous. Trimming left V 3 bases short and J 0 bases short, with 5 bases between. The CDR3 has 14 residues. The V gene's germline CDR1 is SGHAT and CDR2 FQNNGV. The sequenced CDR3 bases are TGTGCCAGCAGCTTCATCCCGAACACCGGGGAG. Translating it yields CASSFIPNTGE. The CDR3 reads in full as CASSFIPNTGELFF.

This clone was found many times. The CDR3 goes on 3 residues after the read ends, and that part is filled in from the germline J gene. This rearrangement joins TRBV7-2 to TRBJ2-1; 10 bases are shared with TRBD2. Germline CDR1 is SGHTA and CDR2 is FQGNSA. The trim removed 0 bases at V and 2 bases at J, leaving 1 base unmatched. The CDR3 contains 16 residues. CDR3 DNA (partial): TGTGCCAGCAGCTTAGCCCTAGCGGGGGCCTACAATGAG. Amino acid sequence: CASSLALAGAYNE. The entire CDR3 protein is CASSLALAGAYNEQFF.

This clone was counted ten times or more. The sequenced fragment ends 3 residues before the CDR3 boundary, so the rest is inferred from the germline J gene. This rearrangement joins TRBV7-6 to TRBJ2-4; weak D call: TRBD1 (6 bases). CDR3 size: 16 residues. Trimming removed 2 bases at V and 0 bases at J, with 11 bases between. Germline lookup yields CDR1 SGHVS and CDR2 FNYEAQ. CDR3 residues: CASSLWGRGAKNIQYF. The covered CDR3 bases are TGTGCCAGCAGCTTATGGGGCAGGGGAGCCAAAAACATT.

This clone was detected ten times or more. The read halts 3 residues ahead of the CDR3 end, with the missing end drawn from the germline J gene. The J gene is TRBJ1-1, the V gene TRBV23-1, with 10 positions matching TRBD1. TRBV23-1 is labeled an ORF, and its function is uncertain. CDR3 length equals 15 residues. The V and J ends lost 2 bases and 4 bases, in that order; junction bases with no gene match: 4. CDR3 loop: CASSQDRGQGTEAFF. The CDR3 bases that were read are TGCGCCAGCAGTCAAGACAGGGGGCAGGGCACTGAA.

Notes on this clone: Read coverage stops 3 residues before the CDR3 terminus; the germline J gene supplies the remainder. The V call is TRBV7-8, the J call TRBJ1-2, with 9 bases fitting TRBD1. Germline values: CDR1 SGHVS, CDR2 FQNEAQ. The length of the CDR3 is 14 residues. The CDR3 region is CASSSWDRVHDYTF. CDR3 DNA, as far as it was read: TGTGCCAGCAGCTCGTGGGACAGGGTCCACGAC.

This clone appeared many times. The CDR3 end falls 3 residues outside the read, so it is completed with the germline J gene. The rearrangement joins TRBV28 to TRBJ2-3; D possibly corresponds to TRBD2 (6 bases). The V and J ends lost 6 bases and 0 bases respectively, with 10 bases between them. This CDR3 comprises 14 residues. Germline lookup yields CDR1 MDHEN and CDR2 SYDVKM. The CDR3 sequence is CASREGTSTDTQYF. Partial CDR3 DNA: TGTGCCAGCAGGGAAGGGACTAGCACAGATACG.

In regard to this clone: The observed sequence ends 3 residues before the CDR3 terminus, with the missing tail filled in from the germline J gene. The chain links TRBV5-6 to TRBJ2-1; 7 bases match TRBD2. CDR1 SGHDT and CDR2 YYEEEE come from the germline V gene. J lost 5 bases, V lost 8 bases, and 1 base had no gene match. The CDR3 loop spans 11 amino acids. The CDR3 spells CASAGDNEQFF. Incomplete CDR3 DNA: TGTGCCAGTGCGGGGGACAATGAG.

A few counts support this clone. From the germline J gene comes the end of the CDR3, since the read stops 3 residues before it. V usage is TRBV5-1 and J usage is TRBJ2-3; D is possibly TRBD1 (5 bases). CDR1 and CDR2 (germline): SGHRS, YFSETQ. CDR3 length equals 15 residues. CDR3 protein: CASSLKGQEQETQYF. Partial CDR3 DNA: TGCGCCAGCAGCTTGAAGGGGCAGGAGCAAGAGACG.

Concerning this clone: At one end the junction does not follow the germline gene, possibly because of a read error. The read stops 3 residues short of the end of the CDR3; the missing end is completed from the germline J gene. Additional DNA sequences in this sample encode the identical CDR3. The chain carries TRBV7-8 and TRBJ1-3; D gene ambiguous. The CDR3 totals 14 residues. Germline CDR1 reads SGHVS; CDR2 reads FQNEAQ. CDR3 loop: CASSSLVSGNTIYF. Partial CDR3 DNA: TGTGCCAGCAGCTCGCTAGTATCCGGAAACACG.

This clone appeared many times. The CDR3 is cut off 3 residues early in the read; its end comes from the germline J gene. The chain recombines TRBV7-9 with TRBJ2-3, with D perhaps TRBD2 (6 bases). Per the germline V gene, CDR1 is SEHNR and CDR2 is FQNEAQ (reference sequence). V was pared by 5 bases and J by 4 bases, with 16 bases between. CDR3 length: 15 residues. This chain's CDR3 is CASSPGTSRADTQYF. The covered CDR3 bases are TGTGCCAGCAGCCCTGGGACTTCTAGAGCAGATACG.